One sample yielded the 23 T cell receptor beta chains listed below, sequenced in a study of T cell changes during pregnancy in multiple sclerosis. Using immunoSEQ multiplex PCR, the repertoire was profiled, and TCRdb retains in-frame clones only, with some absent. Among approximately 50,000 clones listed, approximately 90% were seen once. Sample: CD8+ T cells from peripheral blood mononuclear cells, taken after pregnancy. The receptor set was obtained from a female donor with multiple sclerosis, enrolled in a pregnancy study.

This clone was seen only a few times. The genes are TRBV21-1 and TRBJ1-5. TRBV21-1 is reported as a pseudogene. The CDR3 runs to 14 residues. In DNA, the CDR3 is TGTGCCAGCACCCCTGCGGGGAGGAATCAGCCCCAGCATTTT. This encodes CASTPAGRNQPQHF.

This clone was seen only a few times. CDR3 region: CAWSATGSNQPQHF. The CDR3 region has the DNA TGTGCCTGGAGTGCCACAGGGAGCAATCAGCCCCAGCATTTT. The rearrangement uses TRBV30 and TRBJ1-5; D perhaps matches TRBD1 (6 bases). Germline CDR1 reads GTSNPN; CDR2 reads SVGIG (reference sequence). The CDR3 consists of 14 residues. Deletions cut 1 base from V and 1 base from J, with 8 bases between. The whole variable domain, remainder taken from reference TRBV30 and TRBJ1-5, is SQTIHQWPATLVQPVGSPLSLECTVEGTSNPNLYWYRQAAGRGLQLLFYSVGIGQISSEVPQNLSASRPQDRQFILSSKKLLLSDSGFYLCAWSATGSNQPQHFGDGTRLSIL.

The chain is built from TRBV15 and TRBJ1-5; 7 nucleotides align to TRBD1. The V gene's germline CDR1 is LNHNV and CDR2 YYDKDF (reference sequence). The CDR3 runs to 15 residues. This CDR3 is CARGYEDRGNQPQHF. In DNA form, the CDR3 reads TGTGCTAGAGGTTATGAAGACAGGGGCAATCAGCCCCAGCATTTT.

This chain uses TRBV7-9 with TRBJ2-1; perhaps TRBD1 as D (6 bases). Trimming pared 5 bases from V and 10 bases from J, leaving 9 bases between. Germline V gives CDR1 SEHNR, CDR2 FQNEAQ (reference sequence). The CDR3 sequence is 11 residues long. CDR3 in DNA: TGTGCCAGCAGCCGAGACAGGGAGCAGTTCTTC. This codes for CASSRDREQFF.

The chain joins TRBV9 to TRBJ1-3; D is unclear. Germline-derived CDR1 and CDR2 are SGDLS and YYNGEE. The CDR3 extends over 16 amino acids. V was shortened by 1 base and J by 0 bases, with 11 bases between the two germline ends. CDR3 amino acids: CASSVPSGSSGNTIYF. In nucleotides, the CDR3 is TGTGCCAGCAGCGTACCCTCCGGTTCCTCTGGAAACACCATATATTTT. The complete variable domain, with remaining parts taken from reference TRBV9 and TRBJ1-3, reads DSGVTQTPKHLITATGQRVTLRCSPRSGDLSVYWYQQSLDQGLQFLIQYYNGEERAKGNILERFSAQQFPDLHSELNLSSLELGDSALYFCASSVPSGSSGNTIYFGEGSWLTVV.

Regarding this clone: At one of its ends the junction is not consistent with the germline gene, which may arise from a read error. The chain joins TRBV7-7 to TRBJ2-7; tentatively, D is TRBD2 (6 bases). CDR3 length: 13 residues. CDR1 is SSHAT and CDR2 is FNYEAQ in the germline V gene (reference sequence). CDR3 loop: CASSLGSTYEQYF. CDR3 sequence (DNA): TGTGCTAGCAGCCTCGGGAGTACCTACGAGCAGTACTTC.

The chain joins TRBV6-5 to TRBJ1-2, with 8 bases aligning to TRBD1. The germline CDR1 and CDR2 sequences are MNHEY and SVGAGI. With V trimmed by 7 bases and J by 3 bases, 7 bases remained unmatched. The CDR3 extends over 14 amino acids. For the CDR3, the DNA is TGTGCCAGCACTTCGGGACAGGCATACTATGGCTACACCTTC. As protein: CASTSGQAYYGYTF.

This clone was picked up one time. The chain employs TRBV7-8 and TRBJ2-1, with 8 bases aligning to TRBD2. CDR1 is SGHVS, CDR2 FQNEAQ, per germline. This CDR3 spans 19 amino acids. V trimming: 1 base; J trimming: 0 bases; junction bases outside the gene matches: 11. The CDR3 DNA is TGTGCCAGCAGCTTAGTGGAGCGGGGGCCCCTTAGCTCCTACAATGAGCAGTTCTTC. This codes for CASSLVERGPLSSYNEQFF.

This rearrangement joins TRBV7-3 to TRBJ1-2; 9 bases line up with TRBD1. Germline V CDR1 and CDR2: SGHTA, FQGTGA. After removal of 5 bases from V and 6 bases from J, the junction contained 4 bases not matched to a gene. The CDR3 covers 13 residues. The CDR3 DNA follows: TGTGCCAGCAGCGAGACAGGGGGAGATGGCTACACCTTC. Protein: CASSETGGDGYTF.

The chain couples TRBV4-1 to TRBJ2-1, with 14 positions matching TRBD2. The germline V gene encodes CDR1 MGHRA and CDR2 YSYEKL. The V segment lost 1 base and the J segment 6 bases; nucleotides outside the gene matches: 2. CDR3 size: 16 residues. The CDR3 region is CASSQGTSGGLNEQFF. CDR3 in DNA: TGCGCCAGCAGCCAAGGGACTAGCGGGGGGCTCAATGAGCAGTTCTTC.

The chain uses TRBV6-1 and TRBJ1-4, with a tentative D call TRBD1 (6 bases). This CDR3 contains 16 residues. The V end was cut by 0 bases, the J end by 3 bases, with 11 bases between. Germline CDR1 and CDR2: MNHNS and SASEGT. CDR3 sequence reads: CASSEALAGANEKLFF. The DNA for the CDR3 is TGTGCCAGCAGTGAAGCGCTCGCAGGGGCTAATGAAAAACTGTTTTTT.

The rearrangement uses TRBV19 and TRBJ2-1, with TRBD2 as a possible D gene (5 bases). This CDR3 has 14 residues. Trimming removed 3 bases at V and 9 bases at J, with 15 bases between. Germline assignment: CDR1 LNHDA and CDR2 SQIVND (reference sequence). CDR3 DNA: TGTGCCAGTAGTATGTCGCTAGCTAGGAGTGAGCAGTTCTTC. Its translation is CASSMSLARSEQFF.

This clone came up once. The chain joins TRBV7-8 to TRBJ2-3, with 8 bases aligning to TRBD2. There are 14 residues in the CDR3. The germline gives CDR1 SGHVS, CDR2 FQNEAQ. Trimming took 10 bases from V and 5 from J; bases not matched to a gene: 11. This CDR3 reads CATNLGGAGDTQYF. DNA of the CDR3: TGTGCCACTAATCTCGGGGGGGCGGGAGATACGCAGTATTTT.

This CDR3 is CASSLAGLSGNTIYF. The CDR3 DNA sequence: TGTGCCAGCAGTTTAGCGGGCCTCTCTGGAAACACCATATATTTT. The V gene is TRBV6-5, the J gene TRBJ1-3; D not certain. V lost 4 bases and J lost 0, with 10 bases in between. The CDR3 contains 15 residues. Germline V lookup: CDR1 MNHEY, CDR2 SVGAGI.

This clone has only a few counts. The V gene is TRBV9, the J gene TRBJ1-1, with D maybe TRBD1 (5 bases). Germline V gene lookup returns CDR1 SGDLS and CDR2 YYNGEE. V dropped 0 bases and J dropped 3 bases, with 12 bases sitting between them. The CDR3 runs to 15 residues. DNA for the CDR3: TGTGCCAGCAGCGTAGTTCAGGGCGCAGACACTGAAGCTTTCTTT. It is translated as CASSVVQGADTEAFF.

This clone was detected only once. The chain combines TRBV5-6 with TRBJ2-7, with 8 bases that match TRBD1. Trimming removed 4 bases from V and 5 bases from J; junction bases left unmatched: 11. The CDR3 contains 15 residues. The V gene's germline CDR1 is SGHDT and CDR2 YYEEEE. CDR3 amino acids: CASSPPTGVGDEQYF. The CDR3 DNA reads as TGTGCCAGCAGCCCGCCGACAGGGGTCGGTGACGAGCAGTACTTC.

This chain links TRBV7-9 with TRBJ2-5; D is unclear. CDR1 and CDR2 from the germline V gene are SEHNR and FQNEAQ (reference sequence). The CDR3 runs 12 residues. V was cut by 3 bases and J by 5 bases, with 7 bases left in between. The CDR3 coding sequence is TGTGCCAGCAGCTTCGTCTCGGAGACCCAGTACTTC. This codes for CASSFVSETQYF.

The chain carries TRBV9 and TRBJ1-4, with TRBD1 matching 7 bases. The CDR3 covers 15 residues. The V gene's germline CDR1 is SGDLS and CDR2 YYNGEE. V gave up 3 bases and J gave up 5 bases; unmatched junction bases: 7. In DNA, the CDR3 is TGTGCCAGCAGCGCGTCAGGGGGATCGAATGAAAAACTGTTTTTT. It specifies CASSASGGSNEKLFF.

This clone has just one count. V gene TRBV7-9 combines with J gene TRBJ2-7; TRBD1 agrees at 7 bases. J was trimmed by 2 bases and V by 5 bases; bases with no gene match: 12. The CDR3 runs 16 residues. Per germline, CDR1 SEHNR and CDR2 FQNEAQ (reference sequence). The CDR3 bases are TGTGCCAGCAGCACCGGCCCACAGGGGTCTACCTACGAGCAGTACTTC. Translated: CASSTGPQGSTYEQYF.

The V call is TRBV18, the J call TRBJ2-1, with D tentatively TRBD2 (5 bases). Trimming stripped 5 bases from V and 0 bases from J, with 8 bases between. There are 14 residues in the CDR3. Germline loops: CDR1 KGHSH, CDR2 LQKENI. CDR3 sequence (DNA): TGTGCCAGCTCAGACACTAGCTCCTACAATGAGCAGTTCTTC. This sequence encodes CASSDTSSYNEQFF.

The CDR3 DNA reads as TGTGCCAGCAGCTACGGACAGGGGACTGAAGCTTTCTTT. Translation gives CASSYGQGTEAFF. This sequence joins TRBV7-6 and TRBJ1-1, with 9 bases lining up with TRBD1. The germline CDR1 and CDR2 sequences are SGHVS and FNYEAQ. This CDR3 is 13 amino acids long. V trimming: 4 bases; J trimming: 5 bases; junction bases outside the gene matches: 2.

The chain joins TRBV4-1 to TRBJ2-7; no firm D call. In germline, CDR1 is MGHRA, CDR2 YSYEKL. There are 15 residues in the CDR3. The V gene lost 1 base and the J gene lost 4 bases, with 14 bases spanning the gap. The CDR3 nucleotides read TGCGCCAGCAGCCAAGTATTCGGTGGGCAGTACGAGCAGTACTTC. Encoded protein: CASSQVFGGQYEQYF.

This sequence joins TRBV11-2 and TRBJ2-1, with 12 bases that match TRBD2. There are 17 residues in the CDR3. Germline-derived CDR1 and CDR2 are SGHAT and FQNNGV. The junction had 4 bases not matched to a gene; V was cut back by 1 base and J by 3 bases. The CDR3 sequence is CASSLGTSGGLYNEQFF. The CDR3 coding sequence is TGTGCCAGCAGCTTAGGTACTAGCGGGGGGCTCTACAATGAGCAGTTCTTC.